This record concerns one T cell receptor (beta chain) sequence. The target of this receptor is not known. No much larger clonotype is one base removed from it; base qualities were not supplied. The sample comes from a study of CD8+ T cells in alopecia areata (dated by TCRdb to 2017 to 2018). At the level of the whole study: Treated patients were enrolled in an open-label pilot trial of oral tofacitinib at 5 to 10 mg twice daily for moderate-to-severe alopecia areata. Patients stayed on tofacitinib for 6 to 18 months and then had 6 months of follow-up off drug so that delayed response and recurrence could be assessed. To study T cell clonal expansion in alopecia areata, the researchers applied high-throughput TCRbeta sequencing to both the C3H/HeJ mouse model and human patients. Human TCRbeta sequencing covered scalp tissue and sorted CD4+ and CD8+ peripheral blood T cells from patchy and totalis/universalis alopecia areata patients and healthy controls. Patients on tofacitinib were biopsied at baseline and after 4 and 24 weeks of treatment, and several of the patients also had a later scalp biopsy. Clonality in the scalp was compared among normal scalp (n=4), patchy alopecia areata scalp (n=8), and alopecia totalis/universalis scalp (n=8). RNA was extracted with the PAXgene miRNA kit for fixed scalp, the miRNeasy kit for PBMCs, and the RNeasy kit for mouse skin. immunoSEQ multiplex PCR using 35 Vbeta forward primers and 13 Jbeta reverse primers was used to amplify TCRbeta CDR3 regions. What the study reported, not specific to this receptor: Compared with normal scalp, lesional scalp, particularly in alopecia totalis/universalis, had higher clonality and more expanded CD8+ clones, which suggests antigenic drive. Compared with mice, TCR sequences shared between patients were less clear, possibly partly because of HLA diversity across the patient population. Scalp TCR repertoire analysis is complicated because resident alphabeta T cells in normal human skin are also sequenced, whereas mouse skin is dominated by gammadelta T cells.

Reading the label with the study, this specimen's time point is: baseline before oral tofacitinib. From alopecia areata patients, peripheral blood was collected along with lesional scalp punch biopsies. PBMCs were isolated by density centrifugation and stained for CD3, CD4 and CD8, and CD4+ and CD8+ T cells were sorted on a FACSAria. Library generation was performed with the immunoSEQ multiplex PCR assay. For TCR sequencing, RNA was extracted from every sample and reverse transcribed into cDNA to serve as template. First-strand cDNA was synthesized with SuperScript III using a 2:1 mix of oligo-dT and random hexamers. Amplification bias was assessed with a synthetic immune receptor repertoire, and residual bias was removed computationally. The original methods were these. Raw reads were preprocessed for error removal, and CDR3 was defined according to IMGT conventions as running from the conserved cysteine to phenylalanine. To get clonality, Shannon entropy was normalized by log2 of the number of productive unique TCRs and the result was subtracted from 1. CD4 or CD8 identity of scalp clones was inferred by cross-referencing scalp TCRbeta sequences with sorted blood CD4 and CD8 repertoires. TCRdb re-hosts the immuneACCESS table, in-frame sequences only. Its copies lack some clones; in the studies checked, an unresolved V gene accounts for under half of them, and the cause for the rest is not known. Clonal size and the V and J genes are those of that table, whereas D and trimming came from the DNA. The sample table contains 150,000 or so clones; only one count was recorded for 75% to 90% of them. Of the sample, roughly 15% falls within the top ten clones.

Inclusive of the bounding cysteine and phenylalanine, the CDR3 is 16 residues long. CDR3 DNA only is kept here, 48 bases in frame from base 1. The CDR1 and CDR2 encoded by the germline V gene are MNHNS and SASEGT. V is trimmed back by 2 bases and J by 1 base, and the junction contains 4 bases that no gene match accounts for. The sequence came from a human donor with alopecia areata. This sample comprised CD8+ T cells sorted from blood, obtained at week 0. Here the chain combines TRBV6-1 and TRBJ2-4; TRBD1 matches 8 bases in the middle. The CDR3 reads CASSEYYRGAKNIQYF. The bases read TGTGCCAGCAGTGAATACTACAGGGGGGCCAAAAACATTCAGTACTTC.